This T cell receptor beta chain was sequenced during a study of cytomegalovirus exposure and HLA in healthy donors. Study summary: Genotyping of 400 or so donors showed that around 86% belonged to the Caucasian-associated ancestry cluster. Study-wide points: HLA alleles showed associations with 15,000 to 20,000 TCR beta sequences in a later analysis, at a 0.05 false discovery rate. Later work found that TCR association rates differed between HLA loci; DRB1 had the most and HLA-C the fewest.

The CDR3 spans 15 residues. The V gene's germline CDR1 is SQVTM and CDR2 ANQGSEA. The trim removed 2 bases at V and 6 bases at J, leaving 10 bases unmatched. Vbeta (60) and Jbeta (13) primers were used in the PCR. Clones were sequenced by immunoSEQ multiplex PCR, and TCRdb holds only the in-frame ones, with some missing. The table lists 200,000 or so clones, approximately 82% of them singletons. On this clone itself: What it binds is unknown.

Sample: PBMCs. The chain links TRBV29-1 to TRBJ2-3; the match to TRBD2 covers 8 bases. The clonotype originates from a woman aged 18 to 35 in good health and CMV-seropositive. CDR3 in DNA: TGCAGCGTTGAAATTCGGGGGGGCACGACGGATACGCAGTATTTT. This encodes CSVEIRGGTTDTQYF.